Shown below are 14 T cell receptor beta chains from a single sample sequenced in a study of blood T cell repertoires in COVID-19. TCRdb keeps only in-frame clones here, not all; method: immunoSEQ multiplex PCR. The sample lists 200,000 to 250,000 clones, 75% to 90% occurring once. Material for sequencing was PBMCs or T cells enriched from blood (not recorded which). The source of these receptors is a man between 35 and 55 years old who had recovered from COVID-19.

This clone was recorded once. J is TRBJ2-7 and V is TRBV24-1, with TRBD1 matching 9 bases. The CDR3 totals 16 residues. The V gene end was trimmed by 9 bases and the J gene end by 4 bases; junction bases not matched to a gene: 15. Germline-derived CDR1 and CDR2 are KGHDR and SFDVKD. The CDR3 DNA follows: TGTGCCACCGGGCCCGCACCGGGACAGGGAAGATACGAGCAGTACTTC. It specifies CATGPAPGQGRYEQYF.

The chain carries TRBV5-1 and TRBJ2-7; 7 bases map to TRBD1. There are 18 residues in the CDR3. V shed 4 bases and J 6 bases; nucleotides not matched to a gene: 22. Germline loops: CDR1 SGHRS, CDR2 YFSETQ. The CDR3 region has the DNA TGCGCCAGCAGCCAGTCTCCGATGGGACAGCAATTTGGAGGCGAGCAGTACTTC. As protein: CASSQSPMGQQFGGEQYF.

This clone appeared a few times. This rearrangement joins TRBV5-1 to TRBJ1-1; maybe TRBD1 (5 bases). This CDR3 spans 13 amino acids. Between the trimmed V and J ends, which lost 7 bases and 7 bases, there was a span of 17 bases. Germline CDR1 and CDR2: SGHRS and YFSETQ. The CDR3: CASRVTGGSEAFF. In nucleotides, the CDR3 is TGCGCCAGCCGGGTCACGGGGGGGAGTGAAGCTTTCTTT.

A few counts support this clone. V usage is TRBV4-2 and J usage is TRBJ2-1; D possibly corresponds to TRBD1 (5 bases). V was shortened by 4 bases and J by 1 base, with 14 bases between the two germline ends. Germline V gene data show CDR1 as LGHNA and CDR2 as YNFKEQ. The CDR3 runs to 16 residues. The chain's CDR3 is CASSPAQGNSYNEQFF. Written as DNA, the CDR3 is TGTGCCAGCAGCCCCGCCCAGGGCAATTCCTACAATGAGCAGTTCTTC.

This chain uses TRBV18 with TRBJ1-2, with D perhaps matching TRBD1 (5 bases). With 3 bases removed from V and 4 bases from J, the gap between germline ends came to 15 bases. Per the germline V gene, CDR1 is KGHSH and CDR2 is LQKENI. This CDR3 spans 15 amino acids. The CDR3 DNA sequence: TGTGCCAGCTCACCTGACAGCCTGGTAACCTATGGCTACACCTTC. This gives the protein CASSPDSLVTYGYTF. The variable domain in full, completed from reference TRBV18 and TRBJ1-2, reads NAGVMQNPRHLVRRRGQEARLRCSPMKGHSHVYWYRQLPEEGLKFMVYLQKENIIDESGMPKERFSAEFPKEGPSILRIQQVVRGDSAAYFCASSPDSLVTYGYTFGSGTRLTVV.

V and J are TRBV3-1 (or the pseudogene TRBV3-2) and TRBJ2-7; the D gene is possibly TRBD2 (7 bases). V lost 4 bases and J lost 4, with 20 bases in between. The CDR3 sequence is 16 residues long. Germline V gene lookup returns CDR1 LGHDT and CDR2 YNNKEL (reference sequence). CDR3: CASSPRGVGGLYEQYF. DNA for the CDR3: TGTGCCAGCAGCCCCAGGGGCGTGGGGGGGTTATACGAGCAGTACTTC.

V and J are TRBV27 and TRBJ1-1; 7 bases agree with TRBD1. Germline-derived CDR1 and CDR2 are MNHEY and SMNVEV (reference sequence). With 6 bases clipped from V and 4 bases from J, the junction kept 14 bases outside the gene matches. The CDR3 length is 16 residues. The DNA of the CDR3 is TGTGCCAGCAGCGGCCGGACAGGACCCCTGAGCACTGAAGCTTTCTTT. Amino acid sequence: CASSGRTGPLSTEAFF.

The rearrangement joins TRBV19 to TRBJ2-1, with TRBD2 as a possible D gene (5 bases). The V end lost 0 bases, the J end lost 5 bases, and 17 bases lay between the germline ends. Germline-derived CDR1 and CDR2 are LNHDA and SQIVND (reference sequence). This CDR3 comprises 17 residues. In DNA, the CDR3 is TGTGCCAGTAGTATAGATCTTTGGAGCGGACGTGACAATGAGCAGTTCTTC. This sequence encodes CASSIDLWSGRDNEQFF.

The chain carries TRBV7-6 and TRBJ1-2; D is undetermined. The CDR3 sequence is 13 residues long. Germline V gives CDR1 SGHVS, CDR2 FNYEAQ. V was cut by 5 bases and J by 8 bases, with 15 bases left in between. CDR3 sequence reads: CASSPMEQIGYTF. CDR3 in DNA: TGTGCCAGCAGCCCCATGGAACAGATCGGCTACACCTTC.

The rearrangement links TRBV5-1 to TRBJ2-1, with D possibly matching TRBD1 (5 bases). V was trimmed by 6 bases and J by 5 bases, leaving 18 bases between them. This CDR3 spans 15 amino acids. Germline V gene data show CDR1 as SGHRS and CDR2 as YFSETQ. The CDR3 region is CASTSVGVGNNEQFF. CDR3 coding DNA: TGCGCCAGCACCTCGGTAGGGGTGGGAAACAATGAGCAGTTCTTC.

This clone was picked up one time. J is TRBJ1-2 and V is TRBV7-9; D is uncertain. CDR3 size: 15 residues. Trimming cost V 0 bases and J 1 base, with 9 bases left between them. Germline CDR1 SEHNR, CDR2 FQNEAQ (reference sequence). CDR3 protein: CASSLARIDNYGYTF. CDR3 coding DNA: TGTGCCAGCAGCTTAGCGCGTATTGATAACTATGGCTACACCTTC.

The chain is built from TRBV5-1 and TRBJ1-1; D ambiguous. Per germline, CDR1 SGHRS and CDR2 YFSETQ. V gave up 0 bases and J gave up 3 bases, with 12 bases separating them. This CDR3 has 15 amino acids. The DNA for the CDR3 is TGCGCCAGCAGCTTGGATGGCAGGATAGACACTGAAGCTTTCTTT. It encodes CASSLDGRIDTEAFF. Filled out from reference TRBV5-1 and TRBJ1-1, the complete variable domain reads KAGVTQTPRYLIKTRGQQVTLSCSPISGHRSVSWYQQTPGQGLQFLFEYFSETQRNKGNFPGRFSGRQFSNSRSEMNVSTLELGDSALYLCASSLDGRIDTEAFFGQGTRLTVV.

CDR3 protein: CASSPGTGGPYGYTF. The CDR3 DNA sequence: TGTGCCAGCAGCCCGGGGACAGGGGGTCCCTATGGCTACACCTTC. The chain recombines TRBV3-1 (or the pseudogene TRBV3-2) with TRBJ1-2; 11 bases match TRBD1. V shed 4 bases and J 4 bases; nucleotides not matched to a gene: 5. The CDR3 has 15 amino acids. From germline, CDR1 is LGHDT and CDR2 YNNKEL (reference sequence).

The gene calls are TRBV5-1 and TRBJ2-1; the match to TRBD2 covers 11 bases. J lost 9 bases, V lost 6 bases, and 11 bases had no gene match. CDR3 length equals 15 residues. From germline, CDR1 is SGHRS and CDR2 YFSETQ. The CDR3 loop is CASTTYSGGAGEQFF. The CDR3, as DNA: TGCGCCAGCACCACGTATAGCGGGGGGGCCGGTGAGCAGTTCTTC.